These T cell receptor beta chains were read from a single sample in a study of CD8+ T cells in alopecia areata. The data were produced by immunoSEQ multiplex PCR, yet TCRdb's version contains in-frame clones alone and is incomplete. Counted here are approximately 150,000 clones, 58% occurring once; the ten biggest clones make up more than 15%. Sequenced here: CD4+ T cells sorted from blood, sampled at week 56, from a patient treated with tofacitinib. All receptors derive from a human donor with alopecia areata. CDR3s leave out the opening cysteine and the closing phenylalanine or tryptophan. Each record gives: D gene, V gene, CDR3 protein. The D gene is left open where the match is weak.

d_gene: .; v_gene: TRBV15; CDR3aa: ATSIDRHSGNTIY
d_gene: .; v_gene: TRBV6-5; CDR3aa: ASSLADTQY
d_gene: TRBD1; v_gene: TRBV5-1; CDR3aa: ASSTGTAFPYGYT
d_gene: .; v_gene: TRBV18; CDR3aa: ASSPPVGQRPYYEQY
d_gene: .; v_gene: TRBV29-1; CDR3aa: SVVPLTRYGYT
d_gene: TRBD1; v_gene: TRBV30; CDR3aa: AWNHRDRNTGELF
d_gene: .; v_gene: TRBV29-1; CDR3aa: SVEEQANQPQH
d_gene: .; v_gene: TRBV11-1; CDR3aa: ASSPQTGDTEAF
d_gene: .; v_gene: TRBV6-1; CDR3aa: ASNRPGILEQY
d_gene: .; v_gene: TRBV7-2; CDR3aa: ASGGWGGQEAQY
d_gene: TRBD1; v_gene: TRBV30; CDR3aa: AWSAGQANGYT
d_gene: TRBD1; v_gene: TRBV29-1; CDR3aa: SVGRQGEQY
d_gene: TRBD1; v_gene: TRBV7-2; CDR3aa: ASRAPGTGNTGELF
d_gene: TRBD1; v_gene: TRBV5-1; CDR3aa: ASSLGGTGDTPLH
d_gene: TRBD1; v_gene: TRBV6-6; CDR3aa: ASANPGQGDGELF
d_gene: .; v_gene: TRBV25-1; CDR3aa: ASGETRGNSPLH
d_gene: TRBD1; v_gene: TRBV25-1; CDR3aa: ASSNPGQGAYGYT
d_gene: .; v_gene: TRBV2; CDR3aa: ASTESQRSEQF
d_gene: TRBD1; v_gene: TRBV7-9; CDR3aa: AAGTGTTGELF
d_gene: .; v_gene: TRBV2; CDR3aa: ASSDLRGPYEQY
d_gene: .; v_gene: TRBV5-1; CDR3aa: ASSSNANPDEKLF
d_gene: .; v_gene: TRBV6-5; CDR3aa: ASRKIRGQETQY
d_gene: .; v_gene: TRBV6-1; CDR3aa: ASSDQYYDRPNQY
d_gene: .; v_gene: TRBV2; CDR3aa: ASSVGGWETQY
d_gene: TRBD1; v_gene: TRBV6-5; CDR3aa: ASSGDRADSPLH
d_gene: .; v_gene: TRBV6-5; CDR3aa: ASMVTEAF
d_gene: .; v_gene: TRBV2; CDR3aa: ASRGGGSYLNQPQH
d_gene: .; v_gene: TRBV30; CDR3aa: AWSVNYGYT
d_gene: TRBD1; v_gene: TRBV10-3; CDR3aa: ANGVDRVN
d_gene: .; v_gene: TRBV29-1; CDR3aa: SVARAMNTEAF
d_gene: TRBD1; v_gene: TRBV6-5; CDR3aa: ASGDRIRYT
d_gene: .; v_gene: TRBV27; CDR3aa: ASSTTQRNYGYT
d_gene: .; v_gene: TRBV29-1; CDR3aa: SADTDYTDTQY
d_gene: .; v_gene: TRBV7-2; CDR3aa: ASSLGHPPNIQY
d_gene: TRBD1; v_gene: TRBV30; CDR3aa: AWNRGQPEKLF
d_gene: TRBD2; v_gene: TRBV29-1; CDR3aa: SVTPLAGYQF
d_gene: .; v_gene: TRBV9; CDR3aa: ASSPSRGVTEAF
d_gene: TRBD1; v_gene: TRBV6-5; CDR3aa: ASRHRGSNYGYT
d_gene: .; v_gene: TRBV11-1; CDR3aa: ASSFPRTDTQY
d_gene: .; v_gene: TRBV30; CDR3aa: ACKTSSYEQY
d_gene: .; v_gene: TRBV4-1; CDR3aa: ASSQDSQVTGAF
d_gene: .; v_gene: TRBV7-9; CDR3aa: ASSFTGELF
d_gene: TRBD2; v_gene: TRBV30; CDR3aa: AWKTSGTYEQY
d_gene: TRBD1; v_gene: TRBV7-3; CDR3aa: ASSTRQGAGEQF
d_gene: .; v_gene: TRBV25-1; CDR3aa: ASSSPGRTETQY
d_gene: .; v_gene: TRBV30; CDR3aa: AWSDGGTDTQY
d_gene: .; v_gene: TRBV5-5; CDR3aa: ASSLNGGPLNTDTQY
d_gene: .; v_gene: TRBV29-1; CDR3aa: SVKSTGLANEKLF
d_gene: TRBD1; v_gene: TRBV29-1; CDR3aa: SGGQVADTQY
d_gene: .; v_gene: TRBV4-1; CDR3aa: ASSHGNTEAF